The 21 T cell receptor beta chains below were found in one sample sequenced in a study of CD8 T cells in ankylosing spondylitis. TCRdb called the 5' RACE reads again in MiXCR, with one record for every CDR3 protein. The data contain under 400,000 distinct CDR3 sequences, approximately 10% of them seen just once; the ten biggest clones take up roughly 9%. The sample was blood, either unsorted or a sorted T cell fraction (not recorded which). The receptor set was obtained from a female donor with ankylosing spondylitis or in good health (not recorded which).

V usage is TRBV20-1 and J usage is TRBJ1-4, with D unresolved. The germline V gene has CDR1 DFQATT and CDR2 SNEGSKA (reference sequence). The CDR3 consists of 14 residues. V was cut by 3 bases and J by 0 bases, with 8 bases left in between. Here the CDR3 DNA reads TGCAGTGCTAGCCCCACAGCAACTAATGAAAAACTGTTTTTT. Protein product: CSASPTATNEKLFF.

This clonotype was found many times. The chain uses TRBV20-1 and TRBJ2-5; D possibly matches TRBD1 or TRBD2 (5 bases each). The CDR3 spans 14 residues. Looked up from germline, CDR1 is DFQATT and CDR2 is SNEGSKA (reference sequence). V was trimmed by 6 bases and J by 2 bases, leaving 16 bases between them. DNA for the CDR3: TGCAGTGCATACGGTCTGGGGGAACAAGAGACCCAGTACTTC. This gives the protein CSAYGLGEQETQYF.

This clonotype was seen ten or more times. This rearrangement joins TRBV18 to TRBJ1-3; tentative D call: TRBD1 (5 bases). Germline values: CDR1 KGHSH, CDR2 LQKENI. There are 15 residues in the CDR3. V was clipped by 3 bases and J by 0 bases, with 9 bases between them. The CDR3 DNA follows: TGTGCCAGCTCACCCAATCAGGGCTCTGGAAACACCATATATTTT. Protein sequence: CASSPNQGSGNTIYF.

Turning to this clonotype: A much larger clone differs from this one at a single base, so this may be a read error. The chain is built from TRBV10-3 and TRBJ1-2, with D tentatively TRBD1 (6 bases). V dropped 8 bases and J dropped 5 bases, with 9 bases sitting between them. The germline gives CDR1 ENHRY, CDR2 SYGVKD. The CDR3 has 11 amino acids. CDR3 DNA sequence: TGTGCCATCGGGACATATTATGGCTACACCTTC. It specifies CAIGTYYGYTF.

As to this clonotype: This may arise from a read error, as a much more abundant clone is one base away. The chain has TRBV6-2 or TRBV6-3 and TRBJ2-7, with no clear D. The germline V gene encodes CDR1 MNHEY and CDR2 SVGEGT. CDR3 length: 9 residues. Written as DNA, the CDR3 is TGTGCCAGCGGTGACGAGCAGCACTTC. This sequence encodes CASGDEQHF.

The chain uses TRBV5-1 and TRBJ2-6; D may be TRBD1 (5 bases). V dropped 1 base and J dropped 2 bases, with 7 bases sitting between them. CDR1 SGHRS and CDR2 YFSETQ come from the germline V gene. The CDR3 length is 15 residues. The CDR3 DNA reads TGCGCCAGCAGCTTGACAGGAGCTGGGGCCAACGTCCTGACTTTC. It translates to CASSLTGAGANVLTF.

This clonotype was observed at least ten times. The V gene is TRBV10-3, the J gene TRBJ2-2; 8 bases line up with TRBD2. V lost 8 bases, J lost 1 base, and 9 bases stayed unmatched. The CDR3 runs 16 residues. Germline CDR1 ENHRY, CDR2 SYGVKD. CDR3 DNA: TGTGCCATCCAGCGTAGCGGGACAAGGAACACCGGGGAGCTGTTTTTT. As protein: CAIQRSGTRNTGELFF.

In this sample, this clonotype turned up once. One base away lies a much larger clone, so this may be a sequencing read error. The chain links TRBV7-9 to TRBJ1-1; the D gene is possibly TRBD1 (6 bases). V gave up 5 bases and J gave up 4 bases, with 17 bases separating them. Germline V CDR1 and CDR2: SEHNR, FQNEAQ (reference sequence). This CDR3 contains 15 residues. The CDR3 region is CASSIPAGVTTEAFF. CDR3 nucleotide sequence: TGTGCCAGCAGCATACCAGCAGGGGTTACCACTGAAGCTTTCTTT.

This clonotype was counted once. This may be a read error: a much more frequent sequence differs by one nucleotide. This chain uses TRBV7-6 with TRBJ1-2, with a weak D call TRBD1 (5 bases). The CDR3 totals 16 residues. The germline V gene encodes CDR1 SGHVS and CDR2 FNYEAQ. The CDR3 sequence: CPSSPTRTQANYGYTF. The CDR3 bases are TGTCCCAGCAGCCCCACTCGGACACAAGCTAACTATGGCTACACCTTC.

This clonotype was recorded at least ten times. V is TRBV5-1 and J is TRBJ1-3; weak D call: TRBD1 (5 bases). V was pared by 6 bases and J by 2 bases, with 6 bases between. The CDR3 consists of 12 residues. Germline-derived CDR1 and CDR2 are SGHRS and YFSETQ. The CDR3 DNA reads TGCGCCAGCACGGACACTGGAAACACCATATATTTT. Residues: CASTDTGNTIYF.

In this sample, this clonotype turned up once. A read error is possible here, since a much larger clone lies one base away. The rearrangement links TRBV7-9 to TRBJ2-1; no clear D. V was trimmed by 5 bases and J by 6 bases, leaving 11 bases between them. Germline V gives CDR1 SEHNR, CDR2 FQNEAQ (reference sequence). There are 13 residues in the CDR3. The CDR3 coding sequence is TGTGCCAGCAGCCCCGAATGTGCCAATGAGCAGTTCTTC. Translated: CASSPECANEQFF. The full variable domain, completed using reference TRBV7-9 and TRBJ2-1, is DTGVSQNPRHKITKRGQNVTFRCDPISEHNRLYWYRQTLGQGPEFLTYFQNEAQLEKSRLLSDRFSAERPKGSFSTLEIQRTEQGDSAMYLCASSPECANEQFFGPGTRLTVL.

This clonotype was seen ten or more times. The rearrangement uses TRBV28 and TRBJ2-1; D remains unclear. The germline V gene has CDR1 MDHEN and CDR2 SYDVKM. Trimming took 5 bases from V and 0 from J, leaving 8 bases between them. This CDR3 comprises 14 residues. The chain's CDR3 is CASSRLFSYNEQFF. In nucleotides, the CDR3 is TGTGCCAGCAGTCGGCTGTTCTCCTACAATGAGCAGTTCTTC. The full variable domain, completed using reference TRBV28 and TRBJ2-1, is DVKVTQSSRYLVKRTGEKVFLECVQDMDHENMFWYRQDPGLGLRLIYFSYDVKMKEKGDIPEGYSVSREKKERFSLILESASTNQTSMYLCASSRLFSYNEQFFGPGTRLTVL.

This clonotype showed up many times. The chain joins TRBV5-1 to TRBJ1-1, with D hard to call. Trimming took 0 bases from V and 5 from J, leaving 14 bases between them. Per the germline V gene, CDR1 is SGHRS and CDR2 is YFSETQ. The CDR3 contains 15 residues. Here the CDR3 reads CASSLDAGLGTEAFF. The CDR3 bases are TGCGCCAGCAGCTTGGATGCGGGCCTAGGGACTGAAGCTTTCTTT. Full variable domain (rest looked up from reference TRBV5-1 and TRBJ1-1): KAGVTQTPRYLIKTRGQQVTLSCSPISGHRSVSWYQQTPGQGLQFLFEYFSETQRNKGNFPGRFSGRQFSNSRSEMNVSTLELGDSALYLCASSLDAGLGTEAFFGQGTRLTVV.

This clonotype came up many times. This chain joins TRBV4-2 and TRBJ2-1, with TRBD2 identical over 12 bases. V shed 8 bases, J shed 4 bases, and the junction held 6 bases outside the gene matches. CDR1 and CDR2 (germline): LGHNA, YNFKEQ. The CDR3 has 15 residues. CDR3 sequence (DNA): TGTGCCAGCGCACAGGGGACTAGCGGGTACAATGAGCAGTTCTTC. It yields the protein CASAQGTSGYNEQFF.

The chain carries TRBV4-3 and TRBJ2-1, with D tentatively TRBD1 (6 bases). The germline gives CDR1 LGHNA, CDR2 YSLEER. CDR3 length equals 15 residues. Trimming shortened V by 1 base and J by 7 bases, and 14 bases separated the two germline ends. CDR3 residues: CASSQGTAQGNEQFF. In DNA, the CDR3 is TGCGCCAGCAGCCAAGGCACAGCTCAGGGGAATGAGCAGTTCTTC.

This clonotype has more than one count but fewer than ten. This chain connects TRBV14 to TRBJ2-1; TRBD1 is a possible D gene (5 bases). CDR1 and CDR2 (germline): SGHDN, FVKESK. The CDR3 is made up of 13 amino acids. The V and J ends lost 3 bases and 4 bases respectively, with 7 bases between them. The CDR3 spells CASSQGPYNEQFF. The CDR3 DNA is TGTGCCAGCAGCCAGGGGCCGTACAATGAGCAGTTCTTC. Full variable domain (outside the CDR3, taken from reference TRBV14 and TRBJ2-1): EAGVTQFPSHSVIEKGQTVTLRCDPISGHDNLYWYRRVMGKEIKFLLHFVKESKQDESGMPNNRFLAERTGGTYSTLKVQPAELEDSGVYFCASSQGPYNEQFFGPGTRLTVL.

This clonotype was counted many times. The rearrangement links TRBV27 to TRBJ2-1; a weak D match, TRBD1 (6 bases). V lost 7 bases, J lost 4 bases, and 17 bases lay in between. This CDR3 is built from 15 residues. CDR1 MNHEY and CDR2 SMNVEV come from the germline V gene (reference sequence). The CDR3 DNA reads TGTGCCAGCACCAACCACGTCCAGGGGTACAATGAGCAGTTCTTC. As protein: CASTNHVQGYNEQFF.

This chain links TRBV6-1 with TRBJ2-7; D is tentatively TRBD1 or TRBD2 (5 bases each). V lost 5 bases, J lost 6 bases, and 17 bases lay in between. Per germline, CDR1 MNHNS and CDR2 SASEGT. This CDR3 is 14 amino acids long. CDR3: CASSPGTGPFEQYF. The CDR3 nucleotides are TGTGCCAGCAGTCCCGGGACGGGGCCTTTCGAGCAGTACTTC.

The CDR3 region has the DNA TGTGCCAGCAGTTTACGGGTTCCCAGTTACACAGATACGCAGTATTTT. This gives the protein CASSLRVPSYTDTQYF. V and J are TRBV28 and TRBJ2-3; D is ambiguous. Per the germline V gene, CDR1 is MDHEN and CDR2 is SYDVKM. The ends were cut back, 2 bases at V and 2 bases at J, with 14 bases in the middle. The CDR3 runs to 16 residues.

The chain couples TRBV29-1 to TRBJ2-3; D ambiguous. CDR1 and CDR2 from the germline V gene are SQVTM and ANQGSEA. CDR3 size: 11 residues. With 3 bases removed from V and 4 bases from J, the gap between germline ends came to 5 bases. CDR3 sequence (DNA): TGCAGCGTTGATGTGTCAGATACGCAGTATTTT. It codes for CSVDVSDTQYF.

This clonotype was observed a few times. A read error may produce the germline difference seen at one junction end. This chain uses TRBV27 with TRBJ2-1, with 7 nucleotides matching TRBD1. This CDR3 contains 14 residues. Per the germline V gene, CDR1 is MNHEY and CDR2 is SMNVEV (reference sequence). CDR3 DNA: TGTGCCAGCAGTTTCGGGACAGCGCCCACCCAGGGGGTCTTC. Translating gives CASSFGTAPTQGVF.